A single sample gave rise to the 6 T cell receptor beta chains below, sequenced in a study of early T cells in non-severe SARS-CoV-2 infection. TCRdb re-analysed the 5' RACE reads in MiXCR, keeping a single row per CDR3 protein. Of around 57,000 distinct CDR3 sequences in the sample, approximately 5.9% are singletons; the top ten hold less than 3.5%. The sample was whole blood, taken at baseline. These receptor sequences come from an adult who was a healthcare worker with PCR-confirmed SARS-CoV-2 infection or an uninfected control (not recorded which).

In its sample, this clonotype was seen a few times. The chain links TRBV7-9 to TRBJ1-5; D uncertain. Trimming left V 4 bases short and J 2 bases short, with 15 bases between. The germline V gene has CDR1 SEHNR and CDR2 FQNEAQ (reference sequence). The CDR3 length is 16 residues. Here the CDR3 DNA reads TGTGCCAGCAGCTCCGATGGCATGGGTGGCAATCAGCCCCAGCATTTT. Encoded protein: CASSSDGMGGNQPQHF. The variable domain in full, completed from reference TRBV7-9 and TRBJ1-5, reads DTGVSQNPRHKITKRGQNVTFRCDPISEHNRLYWYRQTLGQGPEFLTYFQNEAQLEKSRLLSDRFSAERPKGSFSTLEIQRTEQGDSAMYLCASSSDGMGGNQPQHFGDGTRLSIL.

This clonotype was counted at least ten times. The chain combines TRBV4-1 with TRBJ2-7; 8 bases agree with TRBD1. V dropped 2 bases and J dropped 2; count of bases not matched to a gene: 11. Germline values: CDR1 MGHRA, CDR2 YSYEKL. CDR3 length: 17 residues. The CDR3 sequence is CASSQKPQDRETYEQYF. CDR3 bases: TGCGCCAGCAGCCAAAAACCGCAGGACAGGGAGACCTACGAGCAGTACTTC.

This clonotype was observed many times. The chain joins TRBV24-1 to TRBJ2-1, with D perhaps being TRBD1 or TRBD2 (5 bases each). The V end lost 2 bases, the J end lost 5 bases, and 9 bases lay between the germline ends. CDR3 length equals 14 residues. Looked up from germline, CDR1 is KGHDR and CDR2 is SFDVKD. The CDR3 DNA reads as TGTGCCACCAGTGATTGGGGGACGAACAATGAGCAGTTCTTC. The encoded protein is CATSDWGTNNEQFF.

This clonotype has ten or more counts. The chain is built from TRBV6-1 and TRBJ2-7; D call uncertain. The CDR3 has 12 amino acids. Germline V gene sequence: CDR1 MNHNS, CDR2 SASEGT. Trimming stripped 2 bases from V and 5 bases from J, with 7 bases between. CDR3 protein: CASSELPNEQYF. The CDR3 coding sequence is TGTGCCAGCAGTGAACTACCGAACGAGCAGTACTTC.

The chain carries TRBV20-1 and TRBJ2-4; no clear D gene. Germline assignment: CDR1 DFQATT and CDR2 SNEGSKA (reference sequence). There are 14 residues in the CDR3. Trimming shortened V by 0 bases and J by 1 base, and 7 bases separated the two germline ends. CDR3 amino acids: CSARDQLAKNIQYF. The CDR3 DNA reads as TGCAGTGCTAGAGATCAACTGGCCAAAAACATTCAGTACTTC.

Only a few counts were recorded for this clonotype. J is TRBJ1-6 and V is TRBV20-1; 7 nucleotides line up with TRBD1. The CDR3 covers 18 residues. Germline V lookup: CDR1 DFQATT, CDR2 SNEGSKA (reference sequence). V lost 0 bases, J lost 9 bases, and 17 bases stayed unmatched. CDR3 sequence reads: CSARDRTGFYNRGSPLHF. The CDR3 nucleotides read TGCAGTGCTAGAGATCGGACAGGATTTTATAATCGCGGTTCACCCCTCCACTTT.